This T cell receptor (beta chain) was identified in a study of T cell responses to AZD1222 COVID-19 vaccine. Whole-study context: Samples with a second dose at about 4 or about 12 weeks were pooled together. Study conclusions and caveats: Spike-wide vaccine-associated CD4 TCRs dominated at 160-218 and 743-854. The donors showed a predominance of white British ancestry and of females, with possible underestimation of clonal diversity.

With respect to this clone: Its specificity is not known.

Measured with immunoSEQ multiplex PCR; TCRdb has only the in-frame clones, and not every one. This sample has around 130,000 clones, with about 88% found just once. This CDR3 region has 13 residues. Germline CDR1 and CDR2: SQVTM and ANQGSEA. Trimming took off 7 bases at V and 2 bases at J, with 12 bases between the two ends. The gene calls are TRBV29-1 and TRBJ1-5; D might be TRBD1 (6 bases). Sequencing was performed on peripheral blood, taken on day 0 of AZD1222 vaccination. This receptor was obtained from an adult in good health. CDR3 DNA: TGCAGCGCCTCCTACAGGGGCAATCAGCCCCAGCATTTT. Translating it yields CSASYRGNQPQHF.